These 19 T cell receptor beta chains share one sample of origin, sequenced in a study of CD8+CD57+ T cells in acquired aplastic anemia. The sequenced patients had an expansion of CD8+CD57+ cells seen by flow cytometry. According to the study, genomic DNA was the template for TCR beta VDJ and CDR3 profiling. MiXCR, run by TCRdb on the reads, gives a single entry per CDR3 protein. The sample carries 180,000 or so distinct CDR3 sequences, over 40% recorded once. Sequences were obtained from sorted CD4+, CD8+, or CD8+CD57+ T cells (not recorded which) from PBMCs. These receptors were collected from a human donor with aplastic anemia.

The chain has TRBV29-1 and TRBJ2-7; the D call may be TRBD1 or TRBD2 (6 bases each). Between the trimmed V and J ends, which lost 6 bases and 7 bases, there was a span of 16 bases. CDR3 size: 12 residues. Germline values: CDR1 SQVTM, CDR2 ANQGSEA. The DNA for the CDR3 is TGCAGCGTCAACGGAGGGGGTCTGGAGCAGTACTTC. This sequence encodes CSVNGGGLEQYF.

The rearrangement links TRBV7-2 to TRBJ2-3; no definite D call. V shed 6 bases and J shed 3 bases, with 7 bases lying between them. Per the germline V gene, CDR1 is SGHTA and CDR2 is FQGNSA. The CDR3 runs 12 residues. CDR3 sequence: CASRPGTDTQYF. The CDR3, as DNA: TGTGCCAGCAGACCAGGAACAGATACGCAGTATTTT.

V gene TRBV27 combines with J gene TRBJ1-5, with 9 positions matching TRBD1. CDR3 length: 14 amino acids. The ends lost 5 bases at V and 11 bases at J; junction bases unmatched: 10. CDR1 is MNHEY, CDR2 SMNVEV, per germline (reference sequence). The CDR3 here is CASSPRTGDPAQHF. CDR3 in DNA: TGTGCCAGCAGTCCTCGGACAGGGGACCCGGCCCAGCATTTT.

This rearrangement joins TRBV24-1 to TRBJ2-3, with 9 nucleotides matching TRBD1. With V trimmed by 3 bases and J by 2 bases, 5 bases remained unmatched. Germline V gene data show CDR1 as KGHDR and CDR2 as SFDVKD. This CDR3 contains 16 residues. CDR3 amino acids: CATSDVDRGYTDTQYF. In DNA, the CDR3 is TGTGCCACCAGTGATGTGGACAGGGGCTACACAGATACGCAGTATTTT.

This clonotype has only one observation. The V and J genes are TRBV10-3 and TRBJ2-7, with 9 positions matching TRBD2. The J segment lost 3 bases and the V segment lost 8 bases, leaving 2 bases of the junction unmatched. The CDR3 is 12 residues long. Germline CDR1 ENHRY, CDR2 SYGVKD. CDR3 nucleotide sequence: TGTGCCATCCTAGCGGGGCTCTACGAGCAGTACTTC. Residues: CAILAGLYEQYF.

CDR3 sequence: CATSDPGLTHNEQFF. DNA for the CDR3: TGTGCCACCAGTGATCCGGGACTTACCCACAATGAGCAGTTCTTC. This sequence joins TRBV24-1 and TRBJ2-1, with TRBD2 as a possible D gene (6 bases). CDR1 and CDR2 (germline): KGHDR, SFDVKD. V lost 3 bases and J lost 5, with 13 bases in between. The CDR3 is made up of 15 amino acids.

This chain uses TRBV27 with TRBJ1-1; D unresolved. This CDR3 has 17 residues. The ends were cut back, 3 bases at V and 1 base at J, with 18 bases in the middle. Germline CDR1 MNHEY, CDR2 SMNVEV (reference sequence). The CDR3 nucleotides read TGTGCCAGCAGTTTGAGCGGGTGGCTGGCCCAGAACACTGAAGCTTTCTTT. This gives the protein CASSLSGWLAQNTEAFF.

This clonotype was counted many times. The chain recombines TRBV15 with TRBJ2-5; no firm D call. V was pared by 0 bases and J by 0 bases, with 2 bases between. This CDR3 has 13 residues. The germline CDR1 and CDR2 sequences are LNHNV and YYDKDF (reference sequence). CDR3 coding DNA: TGTGCCACCAGCAGAGACAACCAAGAGACCCAGTACTTC. It specifies CATSRDNQETQYF. Complete variable domain (other parts from reference TRBV15 and TRBJ2-5): DAMVIQNPRYQVTQFGKPVTLSCSQTLNHNVMYWYQQKSSQAPKLLFHYYDKDFNNEADTPDNFQSRRPNTSFCFLDIRSPGLGDTAMYLCATSRDNQETQYFGPGTRLLVL.

This clonotype was found a few times. The rearrangement joins TRBV28 to TRBJ2-3; D may match TRBD1 or TRBD2 (6 bases each). Germline V CDR1 and CDR2: MDHEN, SYDVKM. Trimming took 7 bases from V and 2 from J, leaving 19 bases between them. This CDR3 has 16 residues. The CDR3 sequence is CASTVPSGALTDTQYF. The DNA for the CDR3 is TGTGCCAGCACCGTGCCTTCGGGGGCCCTCACAGATACGCAGTATTTT.

This clonotype was detected ten times or more. The J gene is TRBJ1-5, the V gene TRBV12-3 or TRBV12-4; D is undetermined. Trimming took off 6 bases at V and 7 bases at J, with 10 bases between the two ends. The CDR3 loop spans 12 amino acids. CDR3: CASRKGRQPQHF. CDR3 nucleotide sequence: TGTGCCAGCAGGAAAGGCCGCCAGCCCCAGCATTTT.

The genes are TRBV24-1 and TRBJ2-2; 11 positions match TRBD2. CDR1 is KGHDR, CDR2 SFDVKD, per germline. V shed 4 bases and J 7 bases; nucleotides not matched to a gene: 7. This CDR3 has 16 amino acids. In nucleotides, the CDR3 is TGTGCCACCAGTGACAATAGCGGGAGGGCCTACGGGGAGCTGTTTTTT. It specifies CATSDNSGRAYGELFF.

In its sample, this clonotype was seen many times. The chain combines TRBV5-4 with TRBJ2-5; the D gene is possibly TRBD1 (6 bases). The CDR3 contains 16 residues. V lost 5 bases and J lost 5, with 22 bases in between. Germline CDR1 is SGHNT and CDR2 is YYREEE (reference sequence). The CDR3 DNA sequence: TGTGCCAGCAGTTCTGGCGGACAGCGGACATCGGAGACCCAGTACTTC. Translated, it gives CASSSGGQRTSETQYF.

This sequence joins TRBV7-9 and TRBJ2-5, with a possible D match to TRBD2 (6 bases). The V gene lost 0 bases and the J gene lost 1 base, with 9 bases spanning the gap. Germline V lookup: CDR1 SEHNR, CDR2 FQNEAQ (reference sequence). This CDR3 is built from 15 residues. The CDR3 region has the DNA TGTGCCAGCAGCTTAGCGGGGGGACTCCAAGAGACCCAGTACTTC. This translates into CASSLAGGLQETQYF.

This chain uses TRBV5-8 with TRBJ1-2; 8 bases agree with TRBD1. V trimming: 2 bases; J trimming: 8 bases; junction bases outside the gene matches: 8. Germline V gives CDR1 SGHTS, CDR2 YDEGEE. There are 14 residues in the CDR3. CDR3 region: CASSFAAGGRGYTF. The CDR3 DNA sequence: TGTGCCAGCAGCTTCGCCGCAGGGGGCCGGGGCTACACCTTC.

This clonotype was seen more than once but under ten times. V usage is TRBV24-1 and J usage is TRBJ2-1, with TRBD2 identical over 9 bases. The V and J ends lost 3 bases and 0 bases, in that order; junction bases with no gene match: 2. Germline V gene sequence: CDR1 KGHDR, CDR2 SFDVKD. This CDR3 region has 16 residues. The DNA of the CDR3 is TGTGCCACCAGTGATCTTAGCGGGAGCTCCTACAATGAGCAGTTCTTC. Translated: CATSDLSGSSYNEQFF.

The J gene is TRBJ2-7, the V gene TRBV19; D perhaps matches TRBD1 (6 bases). This CDR3 has 14 residues. Trimming left V 5 bases short and J 1 base short, with 12 bases between. Germline-derived CDR1 and CDR2 are LNHDA and SQIVND (reference sequence). CDR3 bases: TGTGCCAGTAGTCAGGGGATAGTTTCCTACGAGCAGTACTTC. Translating it yields CASSQGIVSYEQYF.

The chain recombines TRBV7-9 with TRBJ2-6; 7 nucleotides match TRBD1. Germline trimming cut 6 bases from V and 0 bases from J; bases unmatched to any gene: 2. CDR3 length equals 15 residues. CDR1 and CDR2 (germline): SEHNR, FQNEAQ (reference sequence). CDR3 region: CASRDRSSGANVLTF. As DNA, the CDR3 is TGTGCCAGCAGGGACAGGAGCTCTGGGGCCAACGTCCTGACTTTC. Drawing the rest from reference TRBV7-9 and TRBJ2-6, the complete variable domain is DTGVSQNPRHKITKRGQNVTFRCDPISEHNRLYWYRQTLGQGPEFLTYFQNEAQLEKSRLLSDRFSAERPKGSFSTLEIQRTEQGDSAMYLCASRDRSSGANVLTFGAGSRLTVL.

The genes are TRBV27 and TRBJ2-7, with 9 bases matching TRBD2. This CDR3 comprises 18 residues. Per germline, CDR1 MNHEY and CDR2 SMNVEV (reference sequence). J gave up 0 bases and V 5 bases, and 14 bases lay outside the gene matches. Written as DNA, the CDR3 is TGTGCCAGCAGTCCCGTGAGACGCCGCGGGGGGGTCTCCTACGAGCAGTACTTC. Translated, it gives CASSPVRRRGGVSYEQYF.

The rearrangement links TRBV7-9 to TRBJ2-7, with D perhaps being TRBD1 or TRBD2 (5 bases each). Per germline, CDR1 SEHNR and CDR2 FQNEAQ (reference sequence). The length of the CDR3 is 15 residues. The V gene lost 4 bases and the J gene lost 0 bases, with 13 bases spanning the gap. The DNA of the CDR3 is TGTGCCAGCAGCTCCTTGGGGGAAAGCTCCTACGAGCAGTACTTC. Protein sequence: CASSSLGESSYEQYF.